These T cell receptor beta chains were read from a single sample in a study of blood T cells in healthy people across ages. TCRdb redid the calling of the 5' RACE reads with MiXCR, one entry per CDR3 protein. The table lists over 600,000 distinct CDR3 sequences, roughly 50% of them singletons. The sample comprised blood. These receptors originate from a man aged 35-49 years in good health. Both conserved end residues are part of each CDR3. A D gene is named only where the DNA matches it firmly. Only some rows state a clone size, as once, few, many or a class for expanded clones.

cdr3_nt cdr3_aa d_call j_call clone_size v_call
TGCGCCAGCAGCCAAGAGGGCGGCAGGGGGGCCACTGAAGCTTTCTTT CASSQEGGRGATEAFF TRBD1 TRBJ1-1 NA TRBV4-1
TGTGCCAGCAGTGTAGCAGGGCAAACCTACGAGCAGTACTTC CASSVAGQTYEQYF NA TRBJ2-7 NA TRBV25-1
TGTGCCAGCAGCCCACTCAGGGACCACAATACGCAGTATTTT CASSPLRDHNTQYF NA TRBJ2-3 NA TRBV6-2/TRBV6-3
TGTGCCAGCAGCCGGGAGGATTACTATGGCTACACCTTC CASSREDYYGYTF NA TRBJ1-2 few TRBV4-2
TGTGCCAGCACCTCCCCCGGGGGGGTTTTCCAAGAGACCCAGTACTTC CASTSPGGVFQETQYF TRBD2 TRBJ2-5 NA TRBV11-2
TGTGCCACCAGCAGGGTCTTTTCTAGCGGGGGGCGTCAAGAGACCCAGTACTTC CATSRVFSSGGRQETQYF TRBD2 TRBJ2-5 few TRBV15
TGCAGCGTAAAAATGGGGGGGGAGACCTCCTACAATGAGCAGTTCTTC CSVKMGGETSYNEQFF TRBD2 TRBJ2-1 many TRBV29-1
TGTGCCACCAGCAGTGATACCCGTGAGCAGTACTTC CATSSDTREQYF NA TRBJ2-7 few TRBV15
TGTGCCAGCAGCGTATTGTTCCCCGGGACAGGGGTCGACGGCTACACCTTC CASSVLFPGTGVDGYTF TRBD1 TRBJ1-2 NA TRBV9
TGTGCTAGTGGTCCCTCGGAGAGCCCCTCCTACAATGAGCAGTACTTC CASGPSESPSYNEQYF NA TRBJ2-5 NA TRBV12-5
TGTGCCAGCAGGTTGGCCGGCCCCGGGGAAAACATTCAGTACTTC CASRLAGPGENIQYF NA TRBJ2-4 NA TRBV5-6
TGTGCCAGCAGTTACCGGACAGGGGATGAGACCCAGTACTTC CASSYRTGDETQYF TRBD1 TRBJ2-5 NA TRBV6-5
TGCAGTGCTCAATCAGGGACCGGGGCCAACGTCCTGACTTTC CSAQSGTGANVLTF NA TRBJ2-6 NA TRBV20-1
TGCGCCAGCAGCCACGACAGGGGAGGGGGAGACGAGCAGTACTTC CASSHDRGGGDEQYF NA TRBJ2-7 NA TRBV5-1
TGTGCCAGCAGCGTAGGACCCAGTGAAGCTTTCTTT CASSVGPSEAFF NA TRBJ1-1 NA TRBV9